This TCR beta chain is from a study of human T cells and chemical hapten exposure. Study-level background: Patch tests applied 0.01% DPC to the upper back and were scored after 6 days.

The time point: patch test 2, 6 weeks after DPC sensitization. Stated treatment: therapeutic diphenylcyclopropenone sensitization with weekly scalp DPC. In every case, blood was obtained before the patch test was applied. Authors' data handling: Counts of TCRs in each sample centred on a median of about 99,000 and extended from approximately 21,000 to 630,000. TCRdb processed the RACE reads anew with MiXCR; each CDR3 protein has one entry. TCRdb, rather than the study authors, made the V and J calls. The data show approximately 82,000 distinct CDR3 sequences, with 6.5% to 8% seen just once and approximately 1.2% held by the top ten. Trimming shortened V by 2 bases and J by 11 bases, and 12 bases separated the two germline ends. Germline CDR1 and CDR2: LGHDT and YNNKEL (reference sequence). This CDR3 is 12 amino acids long.

The V gene is TRBV3-1, the J gene TRBJ1-1; no reliable D call. The sequenced sample was whole blood, obtained in connection with sensitization to the hapten diphenylcyclopropenone (DPC). The receptor was derived from a woman aged 25-40 years with alopecia areata. Some clones in this sample may be carry-over from other donors' samples. The CDR3 spells CASSQFEERAFF. In DNA, the CDR3 is TGTGCCAGCAGCCAATTTGAGGAGAGGGCTTTCTTT.